Given below is one TCR beta chain in context. The antigen remains unidentified. The read finishes 3 residues shy of the CDR3 end, and the germline J gene is used to complete it. The CDR3 covers 15 residues. Germline V CDR1 and CDR2: SGHKS, YYEKEE (reference sequence). Trimming took 0 bases from V and 2 from J, leaving 12 bases between them. All participants had a single incident cervical HPV16 infection, and prevalent HPV16 infections were excluded. This record belongs to a study of T cells in women clearing cervical HPV infection. The overall study: Cases were women with histologically confirmed HPV16-related CIN3 or worse, including 2 invasive cancers.

Measured with immunoSEQ multiplex PCR; TCRdb has only the in-frame clones, and not every one. The listing contains fewer than 25,000 clones. Study-wide results and caveats: Cases and controls were distinguished at AUC 0.65 to 0.85 by richness and V genes.

J is TRBJ2-7 and V is TRBV5-5, with D tentatively TRBD2 (5 bases). The sequencing sample was made of blood buffy coat. The TCR was taken from a woman between 18 and 70 years old with a cervical HPV16 infection that either progressed to CIN3+ or cleared (not recorded which). The CDR3 bases that were read are TGTGCCAGCAGCTTGGGGGCGGGCGCAACCTACGAG. Protein: CASSLGAGATYE. The entire CDR3 sequence reads CASSLGAGATYEQYF.